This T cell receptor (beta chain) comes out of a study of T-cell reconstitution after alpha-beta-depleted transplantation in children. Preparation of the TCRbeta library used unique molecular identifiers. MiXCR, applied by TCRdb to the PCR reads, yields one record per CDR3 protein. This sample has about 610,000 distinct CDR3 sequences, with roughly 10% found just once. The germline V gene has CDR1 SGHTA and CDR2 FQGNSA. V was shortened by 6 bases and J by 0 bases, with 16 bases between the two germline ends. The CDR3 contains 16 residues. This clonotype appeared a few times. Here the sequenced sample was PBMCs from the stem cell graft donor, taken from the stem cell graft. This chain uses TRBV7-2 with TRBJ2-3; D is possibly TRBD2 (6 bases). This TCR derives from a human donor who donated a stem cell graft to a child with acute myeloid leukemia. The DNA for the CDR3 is TGTGCCAGCAGACCCCTAGCGTCTAGAAGCACAGATACGCAGTATTTT. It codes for CASRPLASRSTDTQYF.